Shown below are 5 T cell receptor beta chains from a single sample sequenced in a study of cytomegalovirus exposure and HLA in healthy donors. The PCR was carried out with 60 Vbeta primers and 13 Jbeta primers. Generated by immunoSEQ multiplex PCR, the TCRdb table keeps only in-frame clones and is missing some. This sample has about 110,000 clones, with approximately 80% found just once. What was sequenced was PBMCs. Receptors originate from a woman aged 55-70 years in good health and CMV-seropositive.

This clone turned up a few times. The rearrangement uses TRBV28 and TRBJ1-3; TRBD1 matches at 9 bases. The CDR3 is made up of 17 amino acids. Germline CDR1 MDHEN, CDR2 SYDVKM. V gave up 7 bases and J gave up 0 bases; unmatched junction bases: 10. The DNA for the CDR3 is TGTGCCAGCACCCAGGGACAGGGATCACTCTCTGGAAACACCATATATTTT. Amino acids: CASTQGQGSLSGNTIYF.

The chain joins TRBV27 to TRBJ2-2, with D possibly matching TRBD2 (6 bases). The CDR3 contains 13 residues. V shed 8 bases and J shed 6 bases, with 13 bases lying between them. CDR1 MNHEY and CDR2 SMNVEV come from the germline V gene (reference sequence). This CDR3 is CASRRGGAGELFF. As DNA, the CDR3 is TGTGCCAGCCGGAGGGGCGGTGCCGGGGAGCTGTTTTTT.

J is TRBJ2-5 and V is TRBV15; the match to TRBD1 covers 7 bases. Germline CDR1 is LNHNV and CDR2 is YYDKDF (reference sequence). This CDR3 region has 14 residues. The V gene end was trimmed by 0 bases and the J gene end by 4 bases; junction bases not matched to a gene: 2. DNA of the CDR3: TGTGCCACCAGCAGAGACAGGGGGATAGAGACCCAGTACTTC. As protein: CATSRDRGIETQYF.

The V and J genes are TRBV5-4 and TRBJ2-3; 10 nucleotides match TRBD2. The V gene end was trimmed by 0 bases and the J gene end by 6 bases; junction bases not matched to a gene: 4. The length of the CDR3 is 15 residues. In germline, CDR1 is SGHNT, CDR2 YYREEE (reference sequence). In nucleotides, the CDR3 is TGTGCCAGCAGCTTGGCCCTAGCGGGAGTGGATACGCAGTATTTT. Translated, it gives CASSLALAGVDTQYF.

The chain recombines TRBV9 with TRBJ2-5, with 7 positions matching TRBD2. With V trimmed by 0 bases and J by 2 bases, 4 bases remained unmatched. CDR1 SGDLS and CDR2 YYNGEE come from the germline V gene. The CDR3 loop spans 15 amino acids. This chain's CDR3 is CASSVEGTTQETQYF. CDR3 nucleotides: TGTGCCAGCAGCGTAGAGGGGACTACTCAAGAGACCCAGTACTTC.